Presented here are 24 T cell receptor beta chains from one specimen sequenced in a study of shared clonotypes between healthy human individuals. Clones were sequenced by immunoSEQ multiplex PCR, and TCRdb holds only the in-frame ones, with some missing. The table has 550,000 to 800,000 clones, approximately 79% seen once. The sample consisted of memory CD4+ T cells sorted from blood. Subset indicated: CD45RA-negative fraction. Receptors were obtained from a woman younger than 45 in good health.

CDR3 loop: CASSYTGAFYNEQFF. CDR3 nucleotide sequence: TGCGCCAGCAGTTACACCGGGGCCTTCTACAATGAGCAGTTCTTC. The chain joins TRBV5-1 to TRBJ2-1, with D perhaps given as TRBD1 or TRBD2 (5 bases each). V shed 5 bases and J shed 3 bases, with 15 bases lying between them. The CDR3 extends over 15 amino acids. Per the germline V gene, CDR1 is SGHRS and CDR2 is YFSETQ.

CDR3 loop: CASKRSRTGELFF. In DNA form, the CDR3 reads TGCGCCAGCAAAAGATCCCGAACCGGGGAGCTGTTTTTT. V usage is TRBV10-1 and J usage is TRBJ2-2; D unclear. Germline V lookup: CDR1 WNHNN, CDR2 SYGVQD (reference sequence). The CDR3 contains 13 residues. Trimming stripped 7 bases from V and 5 bases from J, with 11 bases between.

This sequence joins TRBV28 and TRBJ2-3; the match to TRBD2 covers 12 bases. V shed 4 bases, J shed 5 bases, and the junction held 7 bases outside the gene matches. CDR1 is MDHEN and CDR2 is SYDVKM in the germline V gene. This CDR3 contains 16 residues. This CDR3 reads CASSSLTSGSRDTQYF. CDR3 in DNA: TGTGCCAGCAGTTCTCTGACTAGCGGGAGCCGAGATACGCAGTATTTT.

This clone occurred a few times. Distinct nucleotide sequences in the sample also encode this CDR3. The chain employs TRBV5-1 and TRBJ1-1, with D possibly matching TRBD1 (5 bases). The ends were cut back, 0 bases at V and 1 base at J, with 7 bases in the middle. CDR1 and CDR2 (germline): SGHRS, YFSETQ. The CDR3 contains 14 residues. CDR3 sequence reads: CASSLAGGNTEAFF. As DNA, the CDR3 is TGCGCCAGCAGCTTGGCCGGGGGGAACACTGAAGCTTTCTTT.

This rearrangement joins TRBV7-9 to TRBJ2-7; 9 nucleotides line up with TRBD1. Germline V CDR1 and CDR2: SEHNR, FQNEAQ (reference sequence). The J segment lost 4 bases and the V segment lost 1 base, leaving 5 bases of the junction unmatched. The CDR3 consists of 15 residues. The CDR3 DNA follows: TGTGCCAGCAGCTTAGTCGGGACAGGGAAATACGAGCAGTACTTC. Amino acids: CASSLVGTGKYEQYF.

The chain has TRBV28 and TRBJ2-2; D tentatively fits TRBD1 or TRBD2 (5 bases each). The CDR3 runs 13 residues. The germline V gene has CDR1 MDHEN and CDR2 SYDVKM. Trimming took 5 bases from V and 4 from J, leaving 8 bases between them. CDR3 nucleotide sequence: TGTGCCAGCAGTATTGGGACCACCGGGGAGCTGTTTTTT. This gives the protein CASSIGTTGELFF.

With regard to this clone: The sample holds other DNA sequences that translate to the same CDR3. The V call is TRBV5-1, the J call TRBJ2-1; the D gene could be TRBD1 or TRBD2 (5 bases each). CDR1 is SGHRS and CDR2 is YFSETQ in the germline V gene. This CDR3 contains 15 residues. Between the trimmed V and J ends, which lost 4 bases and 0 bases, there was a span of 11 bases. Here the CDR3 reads CASSLDSGSYNEQFF. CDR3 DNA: TGCGCCAGCAGCCTAGACAGCGGCTCCTACAATGAGCAGTTCTTC.

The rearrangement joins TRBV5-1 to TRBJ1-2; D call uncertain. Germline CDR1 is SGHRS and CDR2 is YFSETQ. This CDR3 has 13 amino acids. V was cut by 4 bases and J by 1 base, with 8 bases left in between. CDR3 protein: CASSQTDNYGYTF. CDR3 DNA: TGCGCCAGCAGCCAGACGGATAACTATGGCTACACCTTC.

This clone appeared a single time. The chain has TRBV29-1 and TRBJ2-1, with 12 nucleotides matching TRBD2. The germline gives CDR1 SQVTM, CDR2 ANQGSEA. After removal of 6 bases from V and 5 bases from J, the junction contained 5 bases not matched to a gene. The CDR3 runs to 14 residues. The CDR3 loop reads CSVATSGRDNEQFF. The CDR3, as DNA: TGCAGCGTCGCGACTAGCGGGAGAGACAATGAGCAGTTCTTC.

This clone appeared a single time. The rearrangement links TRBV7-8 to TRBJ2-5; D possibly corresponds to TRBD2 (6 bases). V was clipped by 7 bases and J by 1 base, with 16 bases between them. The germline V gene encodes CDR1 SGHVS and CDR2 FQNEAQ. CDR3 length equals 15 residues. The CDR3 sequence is CASIKQLASQETQYF. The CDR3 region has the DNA TGTGCCAGCATTAAGCAACTAGCTTCCCAAGAGACCCAGTACTTC.

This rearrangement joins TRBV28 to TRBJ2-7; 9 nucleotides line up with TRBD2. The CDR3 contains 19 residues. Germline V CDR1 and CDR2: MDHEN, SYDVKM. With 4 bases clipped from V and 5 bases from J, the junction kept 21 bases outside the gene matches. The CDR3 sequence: CASSSPGVLAGWKKDEQYF. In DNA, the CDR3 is TGTGCCAGCAGTTCCCCGGGAGTGCTAGCGGGATGGAAGAAGGACGAGCAGTACTTC.

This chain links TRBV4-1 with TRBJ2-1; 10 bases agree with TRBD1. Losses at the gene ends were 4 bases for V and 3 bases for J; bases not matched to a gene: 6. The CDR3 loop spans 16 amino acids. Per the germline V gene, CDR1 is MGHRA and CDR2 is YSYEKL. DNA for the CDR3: TGCGCCAGCAGCCGCCAGACAGGGGGCGTCTACAATGAGCAGTTCTTC. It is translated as CASSRQTGGVYNEQFF.

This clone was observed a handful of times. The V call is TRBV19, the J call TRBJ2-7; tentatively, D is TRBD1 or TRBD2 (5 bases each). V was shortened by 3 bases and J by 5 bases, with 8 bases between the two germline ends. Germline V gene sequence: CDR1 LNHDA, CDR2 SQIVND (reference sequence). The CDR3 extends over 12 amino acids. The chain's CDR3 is CASSMRGHEQYF. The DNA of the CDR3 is TGTGCCAGTAGTATGAGGGGCCACGAGCAGTACTTC.

This CDR3 is CASSLPGRITYEQYF. Written as DNA, the CDR3 is TGTGCCAGCAGCCTCCCCGGCAGGATTACCTACGAGCAGTACTTC. The chain employs TRBV7-8 and TRBJ2-7; no definite D call. V lost 5 bases, J lost 2 bases, and 16 bases lay in between. The CDR3 is 15 residues long. Germline V lookup: CDR1 SGHVS, CDR2 FQNEAQ.

The CDR3 sequence is CSTGQGNTIYF. The DNA for the CDR3 is TGCAGTACGGGACAGGGGAACACCATATATTTT. The chain employs TRBV20-1 and TRBJ1-3, with 10 bases that match TRBD1. Germline V gives CDR1 DFQATT, CDR2 SNEGSKA (reference sequence). The V segment lost 8 bases and the J segment 7 bases; nucleotides outside the gene matches: 2. The CDR3 loop spans 11 amino acids.

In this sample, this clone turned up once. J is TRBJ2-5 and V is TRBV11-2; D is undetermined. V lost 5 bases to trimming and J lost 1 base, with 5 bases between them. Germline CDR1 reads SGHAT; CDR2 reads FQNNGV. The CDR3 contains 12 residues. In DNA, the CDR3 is TGTGCCAGCAGCCGGAGCCAAGAGACCCAGTACTTC. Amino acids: CASSRSQETQYF. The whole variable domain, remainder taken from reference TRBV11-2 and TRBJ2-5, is EAGVAQSPRYKIIEKRQSVAFWCNPISGHATLYWYQQILGQGPKLLIQFQNNGVVDDSQLPKDRFSAERLKGVDSTLKIQPAKLEDSAVYLCASSRSQETQYFGPGTRLLVL.

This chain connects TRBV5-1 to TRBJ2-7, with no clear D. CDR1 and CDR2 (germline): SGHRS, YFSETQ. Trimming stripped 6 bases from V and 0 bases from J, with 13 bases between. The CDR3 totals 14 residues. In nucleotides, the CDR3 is TGCGCCAGCAAGGTAGGCAGCTTCTCCTACGAGCAGTACTTC. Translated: CASKVGSFSYEQYF.

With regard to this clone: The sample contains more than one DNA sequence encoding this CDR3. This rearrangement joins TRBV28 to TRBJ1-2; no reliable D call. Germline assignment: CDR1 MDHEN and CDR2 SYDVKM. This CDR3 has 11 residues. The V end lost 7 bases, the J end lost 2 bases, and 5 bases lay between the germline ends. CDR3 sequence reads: CASISNYGYTF. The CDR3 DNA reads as TGTGCCAGCATATCGAACTATGGCTACACCTTC.

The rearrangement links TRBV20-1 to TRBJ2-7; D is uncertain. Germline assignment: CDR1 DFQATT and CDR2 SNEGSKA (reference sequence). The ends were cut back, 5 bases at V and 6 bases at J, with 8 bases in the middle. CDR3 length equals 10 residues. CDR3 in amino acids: CSAARSEQYF. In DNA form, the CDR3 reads TGCAGTGCTGCTAGATCCGAGCAGTACTTC.

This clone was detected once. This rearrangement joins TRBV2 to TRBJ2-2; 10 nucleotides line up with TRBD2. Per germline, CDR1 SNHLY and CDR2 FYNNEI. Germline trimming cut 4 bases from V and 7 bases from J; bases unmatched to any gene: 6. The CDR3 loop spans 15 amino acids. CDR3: CASSVASGSFGELFF. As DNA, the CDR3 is TGTGCCAGCAGTGTGGCTAGCGGGAGTTTCGGGGAGCTGTTTTTT.

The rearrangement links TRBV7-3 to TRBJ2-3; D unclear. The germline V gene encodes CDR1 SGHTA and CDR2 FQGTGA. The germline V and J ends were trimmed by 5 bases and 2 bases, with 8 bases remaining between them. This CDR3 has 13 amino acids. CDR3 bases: TGTGCCAGCAGCCCCCCTGCCACAGATACGCAGTATTTT. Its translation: CASSPPATDTQYF.

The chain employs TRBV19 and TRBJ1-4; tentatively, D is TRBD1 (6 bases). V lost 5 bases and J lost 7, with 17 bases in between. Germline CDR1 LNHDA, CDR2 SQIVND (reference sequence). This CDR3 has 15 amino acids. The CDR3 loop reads CASSSSGTRTEKLFF. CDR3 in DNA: TGTGCCAGTAGTTCCTCCGGGACAAGGACTGAAAAACTGTTTTTT.

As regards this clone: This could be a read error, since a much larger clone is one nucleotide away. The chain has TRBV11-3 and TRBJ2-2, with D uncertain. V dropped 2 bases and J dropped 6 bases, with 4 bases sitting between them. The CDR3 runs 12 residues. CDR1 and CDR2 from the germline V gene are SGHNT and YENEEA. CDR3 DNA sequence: TGTGCCAGCAGCTTAATGGCCGGGGAGCTGTTTTTT. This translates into CASSLMAGELFF.

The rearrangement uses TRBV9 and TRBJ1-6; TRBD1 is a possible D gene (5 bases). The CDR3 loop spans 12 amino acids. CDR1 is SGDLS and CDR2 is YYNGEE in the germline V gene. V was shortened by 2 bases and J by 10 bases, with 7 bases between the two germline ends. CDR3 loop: CASSVPGSPLHF. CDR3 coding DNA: TGTGCCAGCAGCGTCCCAGGGTCACCCCTCCACTTT.